This T cell receptor (beta chain) was documented in a study of regulatory T cells in long-lasting Graves disease. About the research overall: Freshly diagnosed Graves' patients had used antithyroid drugs for under 3 months.

To make TCR beta libraries, researchers used iRepertoire HTBI primers and Arm-PCR of CDR3 regions. Per the original data handling: Across all samples, roughly 62 TRBV segments and 15 or so TRBJ segments were identified. TCRdb reprocessed the multiplex PCR reads via MiXCR and lists one record per CDR3 protein. None of the V and J calls come from the authors' own analysis; TCRdb made them. The sample has about 440,000 distinct CDR3 sequences, roughly 17% seen once. Study outcomes and limitations: Peripheral blood was the sole material, not thyroid tissue.

The time point was: newly diagnosed GD, antithyroid drugs for less than 3 months. Isolated PBMC RNA provided the starting material for the TCR library. In germline, CDR1 is MNHEY, CDR2 SVGEGT. V lost 2 bases and J lost 7, with 8 bases in between. The CDR3 totals 13 residues. With respect to this clonotype: What it recognizes is unknown.

The data were also submitted as part of a second study, on T cells in Graves' hyperthyroidism and ophthalmopathy.

The source is a woman under 30 with Graves disease. The J gene is TRBJ2-2, the V gene TRBV6-2 or TRBV6-3; D call uncertain. The sequences come from peripheral blood mononuclear cells (PBMCs), collected at new diagnosis, from a patient treated with antithyroid drugs. CDR3: CASSYNGGGELFF. The CDR3 bases are TGTGCCAGCAGTTACAATGGTGGCGGGGAGCTGTTTTTT.